These 14 T cell receptor beta chains were all obtained from the same sample, sequenced in a study of OX40 agonist ivuxolimab in advanced cancers. Clones were sequenced by immunoSEQ multiplex PCR, and TCRdb holds only the in-frame ones, with some missing. This table holds 30,000 to 40,000 clones, about 81% found once. The material was CD4+ or CD8+ T cells sorted from blood, obtained in a trial of the OX40 agonist ivuxolimab. Source of these receptors: an adult with an advanced solid tumor such as melanoma, head and neck, liver or kidney cancer.

CDR3 DNA: TGCGCCAGCGGACCAGGGGGCGCGTACACCGGGGAGCTGTTTTTT. It codes for CASGPGGAYTGELFF. J is TRBJ2-2 and V is TRBV5-1; 8 bases agree with TRBD1. V lost 7 bases to trimming and J lost 3 bases; unmatched junction nucleotides: 8. This CDR3 is built from 15 residues. CDR1 and CDR2 from the germline V gene are SGHRS and YFSETQ.

This chain joins TRBV7-3 and TRBJ1-2, with 7 bases identical to TRBD1. J was trimmed by 4 bases and V by 7 bases; bases with no gene match: 9. The CDR3 extends over 14 amino acids. The germline CDR1 and CDR2 sequences are SGHTA and FQGTGA. The CDR3 loop is CASKRRGTAYGYTF. For the CDR3, the DNA is TGTGCCAGCAAGAGGCGCGGGACAGCCTATGGCTACACCTTC. The complete variable domain, with remaining parts taken from reference TRBV7-3 and TRBJ1-2, reads GAGVSQTPSNKVTEKGKYVELRCDPISGHTALYWYRQSLGQGPEFLIYFQGTGAADDSGLPNDRFFAVRPEGSVSTLKIQRTERGDSAVYLCASKRRGTAYGYTFGSGTRLTVV.

This clone was observed once. The V and J genes are TRBV10-3 and TRBJ1-5; a possible D gene is TRBD1 (6 bases). In germline, CDR1 is ENHRY, CDR2 SYGVKD. V lost 4 bases and J 5 bases, leaving 12 bases between the germline ends. The CDR3 consists of 14 residues. CDR3: CAISVGGLDQPQHF. CDR3 coding DNA: TGTGCCATCAGTGTCGGGGGGCTCGATCAGCCCCAGCATTTT.

The chain links TRBV7-2 to TRBJ2-2, with 8 bases lining up with TRBD1. The CDR3 runs 17 residues. The ends lost 7 bases at V and 2 bases at J; junction bases unmatched: 12. Germline CDR1 reads SGHTA; CDR2 reads FQGNSA. CDR3: CASNRGQGPPNTGELFF. CDR3 nucleotide sequence: TGTGCCAGCAACCGAGGACAGGGACCACCCAACACCGGGGAGCTGTTTTTT. Filled out from reference TRBV7-2 and TRBJ2-2, the complete variable domain reads GAGVSQSPSNKVTEKGKDVELRCDPISGHTALYWYRQSLGQGLEFLIYFQGNSAPDKSGLPSDRFSAERTGGSVSTLTIQRTQQEDSAVYLCASNRGQGPPNTGELFFGEGSRLTVL.

The CDR3 sequence is CASSLDSLNTEAFF. In DNA, the CDR3 is TGCGCCAGCAGCTTGGACAGTTTGAACACTGAAGCTTTCTTT. The chain uses TRBV5-1 and TRBJ1-1; no clear D gene. V shed 0 bases and J shed 0 bases, with 6 bases lying between them. CDR3 length equals 14 residues. Per the germline V gene, CDR1 is SGHRS and CDR2 is YFSETQ. Drawing the rest from reference TRBV5-1 and TRBJ1-1, the complete variable domain is KAGVTQTPRYLIKTRGQQVTLSCSPISGHRSVSWYQQTPGQGLQFLFEYFSETQRNKGNFPGRFSGRQFSNSRSEMNVSTLELGDSALYLCASSLDSLNTEAFFGQGTRLTVV.

A few counts support this clone. V and J are TRBV20-1 and TRBJ2-1; a weak D match, TRBD2 (6 bases). The V and J ends lost 3 bases and 9 bases respectively, with 9 bases between them. This CDR3 region has 11 residues. Germline V gene sequence: CDR1 DFQATT, CDR2 SNEGSKA (reference sequence). CDR3 amino acids: CSARLAVEQFF. The CDR3 coding sequence is TGCAGTGCTAGGTTAGCGGTTGAGCAGTTCTTC.

This sequence joins TRBV15 and TRBJ2-3; 10 bases line up with TRBD2. The V and J ends lost 1 base and 4 bases, in that order; junction bases with no gene match: 5. Germline CDR1 reads LNHNV; CDR2 reads YYDKDF (reference sequence). This CDR3 contains 16 residues. The CDR3 nucleotides are TGTGCCACCAGCAGAGTGATAGCGGGAGGATCAGATACGCAGTATTTT. It encodes CATSRVIAGGSDTQYF.

V gene TRBV27 combines with J gene TRBJ1-5; 7 bases are a match to TRBD1. CDR3 length: 17 amino acids. The trim removed 5 bases at V and 5 bases at J, leaving 15 bases unmatched. In germline, CDR1 is MNHEY, CDR2 SMNVEV (reference sequence). The CDR3 sequence is CASSPLSFRDSDQPQHF. CDR3 bases: TGTGCCAGCAGTCCCCTTTCATTCAGGGACAGTGATCAGCCCCAGCATTTT.

V is TRBV19 and J is TRBJ2-2, with D uncertain. The CDR3 sequence is 14 residues long. Trimming cost V 3 bases and J 5 bases, with 10 bases left between them. CDR1 LNHDA and CDR2 SQIVND come from the germline V gene (reference sequence). The CDR3 spells CASSIPSLTGELFF. The CDR3 region has the DNA TGTGCCAGTAGTATTCCTAGTTTGACCGGGGAGCTGTTTTTT. The full variable domain, its missing parts supplied by reference TRBV19 and TRBJ2-2, is DGGITQSPKYLFRKEGQNVTLSCEQNLNHDAMYWYRQDPGQGLRLIYYSQIVNDFQKGDIAEGYSVSREKKESFPLTVTSAQKNPTAFYLCASSIPSLTGELFFGEGSRLTVL.

CDR3 nucleotide sequence: TGCGCCAGCAGCCGCATAGGACAGGGAAGGGTGTCGGCCGGGGAGCTGTTTTTT. Its protein is CASSRIGQGRVSAGELFF. The rearrangement joins TRBV4-1 to TRBJ2-2; 8 bases fit TRBD1. The V gene's germline CDR1 is MGHRA and CDR2 YSYEKL. The CDR3 has 18 amino acids. J lost 6 bases, V lost 4 bases, and 16 bases had no gene match.

The chain uses TRBV19 and TRBJ2-7, with D possibly matching TRBD1 (6 bases). Trimming left V 1 base short and J 6 bases short, with 7 bases between. Germline V CDR1 and CDR2: LNHDA, SQIVND (reference sequence). CDR3 length equals 12 residues. CDR3 residues: CASSIGRGEQYF. CDR3 in DNA: TGTGCCAGTAGTATAGGCAGGGGCGAGCAGTACTTC.

The chain recombines TRBV7-9 with TRBJ2-7; maybe TRBD2 (5 bases). The germline V gene encodes CDR1 SEHNR and CDR2 FQNEAQ (reference sequence). The CDR3 loop spans 13 amino acids. The V and J ends lost 10 bases and 1 base respectively, with 14 bases between them. CDR3 sequence: CATGVVGSYEQYF. The CDR3 DNA follows: TGTGCCACCGGGGTTGTGGGTTCCTACGAGCAGTACTTC. The full variable domain, its missing parts supplied by reference TRBV7-9 and TRBJ2-7, is DTGVSQNPRHKITKRGQNVTFRCDPISEHNRLYWYRQTLGQGPEFLTYFQNEAQLEKSRLLSDRFSAERPKGSFSTLEIQRTEQGDSAMYLCATGVVGSYEQYFGPGTRLTVT.

This clone was counted only a few times. The chain combines TRBV29-1 with TRBJ2-5, with D perhaps matching TRBD1 or TRBD2 (5 bases each). In germline, CDR1 is SQVTM, CDR2 ANQGSEA. V lost 7 bases to trimming and J lost 7 bases, with 22 bases between them. The CDR3 has 14 residues. CDR3 loop: CSAIRDPPIGTQYF. The DNA of the CDR3 is TGCAGCGCGATACGGGACCCTCCGATTGGGACCCAGTACTTC.

In nucleotides, the CDR3 is TGTGCCAGCAGCTTGTCACAGCTACGCTACACCTTC. It codes for CASSLSQLRYTF. The genes are TRBV5-6 and TRBJ1-2; unclear D gene. The germline V and J ends were trimmed by 1 base and 9 bases, with 10 bases remaining between them. Germline-derived CDR1 and CDR2 are SGHDT and YYEEEE. The CDR3 covers 12 residues.